This paragraph covers one T cell receptor (beta chain) sequence. Its antigen is undetermined. Template switching created a universal primer site, and the cDNA included unique molecular identifiers. TCRdb re-analysed the 5' RACE reads in MiXCR, keeping a single row per CDR3 protein. The sample holds roughly 260,000 distinct CDR3 sequences, about an eighth seen once. This record comes from a study of identical twins. Trimming removed 4 bases from V and 5 bases from J, with 15 bases in between. This CDR3 has 14 residues. Germline V lookup: CDR1 SEHNR, CDR2 FQNEAQ (reference sequence). Overall study results and limits: Twins' excess sharing was less marked for out-of-frame beta sequences. Sequences that were out-of-frame, alpha and twin-shared displayed an excess of low generation probability.

Sequencing used memory (CD45RO+) T cells sorted from blood. The source of this sequence is a woman aged 18-29 years in good health. The J gene is TRBJ2-7, the V gene TRBV7-9, with D unresolved. This chain's CDR3 is CASSWPDPGNEQYF. CDR3 DNA: TGTGCCAGCAGCTGGCCGGACCCTGGGAACGAGCAGTACTTC.